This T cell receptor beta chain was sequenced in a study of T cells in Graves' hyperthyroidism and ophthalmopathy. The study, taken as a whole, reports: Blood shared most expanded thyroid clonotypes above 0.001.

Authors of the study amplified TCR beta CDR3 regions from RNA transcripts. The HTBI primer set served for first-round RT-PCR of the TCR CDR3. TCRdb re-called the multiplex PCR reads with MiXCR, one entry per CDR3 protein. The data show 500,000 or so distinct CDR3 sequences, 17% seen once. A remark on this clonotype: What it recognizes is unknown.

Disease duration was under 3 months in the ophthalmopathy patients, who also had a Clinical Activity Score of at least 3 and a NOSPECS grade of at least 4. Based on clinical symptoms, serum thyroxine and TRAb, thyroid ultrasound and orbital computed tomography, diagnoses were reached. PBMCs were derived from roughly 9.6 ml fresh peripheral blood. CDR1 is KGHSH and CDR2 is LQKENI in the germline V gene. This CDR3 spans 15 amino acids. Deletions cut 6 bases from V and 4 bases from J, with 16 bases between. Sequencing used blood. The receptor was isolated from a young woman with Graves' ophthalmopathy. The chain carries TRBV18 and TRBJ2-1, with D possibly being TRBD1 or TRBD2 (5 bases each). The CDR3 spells CASSLQGVEYNEQFF. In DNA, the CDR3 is TGTGCCAGCTCGCTCCAGGGAGTGGAATACAATGAGCAGTTCTTC.